This passage covers 11 T cell receptor beta chains from one sample sequenced in a study of blood T cell repertoires in COVID-19. Measured with immunoSEQ multiplex PCR; TCRdb has only the in-frame clones, and not every one. The data contain about 190,000 clones, 84% of them singletons. Material: peripheral blood. These TCRs come from a human donor in a cohort sampled during active COVID-19.

The chain carries TRBV7-9 and TRBJ2-1; TRBD2 matches at 11 bases. The trim removed 3 bases at V and 2 bases at J, leaving 3 bases unmatched. The CDR3 sequence is 16 residues long. The germline CDR1 and CDR2 sequences are SEHNR and FQNEAQ (reference sequence). The CDR3 reads CASSFTLAGAYNEQFF. CDR3 coding DNA: TGTGCCAGCAGCTTTACACTAGCGGGGGCCTACAATGAGCAGTTCTTC.

This clone was counted between two and nine times. J is TRBJ1-6 and V is TRBV4-1, with 7 bases lining up with TRBD1. Germline V gives CDR1 MGHRA, CDR2 YSYEKL. V shed 4 bases, J shed 5 bases, and the junction held 5 bases outside the gene matches. This CDR3 spans 15 amino acids. CDR3 residues: CASSPPDRNNSPLHF. CDR3 sequence (DNA): TGCGCCAGCAGCCCCCCGGACAGGAATAATTCACCCCTCCACTTT.

This chain joins TRBV5-4 and TRBJ1-2; maybe TRBD1 (6 bases). CDR1 and CDR2 from the germline V gene are SGHNT and YYREEE (reference sequence). The CDR3 contains 14 residues. V lost 5 bases, J lost 4 bases, and 15 bases lay in between. The CDR3 sequence: CASSSRGRGYGYTF. As DNA, the CDR3 is TGTGCCAGCAGTTCACGGGGCAGGGGCTATGGCTACACCTTC.

The V and J genes are TRBV10-3 and TRBJ1-5; D is possibly TRBD1 (6 bases). Germline CDR1 reads ENHRY; CDR2 reads SYGVKD. V lost 3 bases and J 4 bases, leaving 10 bases between the germline ends. This CDR3 is built from 14 residues. The CDR3 DNA reads as TGTGCCATCAGTGAAAGGACAGAGAATCAGCCCCAGCATTTT. It codes for CAISERTENQPQHF.

The chain has TRBV5-1 and TRBJ2-7; no firm D call. V was clipped by 4 bases and J by 6 bases, with 14 bases between them. CDR1 is SGHRS, CDR2 YFSETQ, per germline. CDR3 length: 13 residues. The CDR3 region is CASSPLLTGEQYF. The CDR3 DNA reads TGCGCCAGCAGCCCCCTCTTGACGGGCGAGCAGTACTTC.

The chain couples TRBV27 to TRBJ2-2; TRBD2 matches 12 bases. V lost 2 bases to trimming and J lost 1 base; unmatched junction nucleotides: 8. The CDR3 covers 19 residues. CDR1 MNHEY and CDR2 SMNVEV come from the germline V gene (reference sequence). CDR3 sequence: CASSLTPSGGAGNTGELFF. The CDR3 DNA reads TGTGCCAGCAGTTTAACGCCTAGCGGGGGGGCAGGGAACACCGGGGAGCTGTTTTTT.

The V call is TRBV5-1, the J call TRBJ1-6; 7 nucleotides line up with TRBD1. J gave up 7 bases and V 0 bases, and 7 bases lay outside the gene matches. Germline assignment: CDR1 SGHRS and CDR2 YFSETQ. CDR3 length: 16 amino acids. The CDR3 protein is CASSLDPGGKNSPLHF. The CDR3 DNA reads as TGCGCCAGCAGCTTGGATCCAGGGGGAAAGAATTCACCCCTCCACTTT. Using reference TRBV5-1 and TRBJ1-6 for the parts outside the CDR3, the full variable domain is KAGVTQTPRYLIKTRGQQVTLSCSPISGHRSVSWYQQTPGQGLQFLFEYFSETQRNKGNFPGRFSGRQFSNSRSEMNVSTLELGDSALYLCASSLDPGGKNSPLHFGNGTRLTVT.

The chain employs TRBV19 and TRBJ1-6; 7 nucleotides agree with TRBD1. The germline V gene encodes CDR1 LNHDA and CDR2 SQIVND (reference sequence). Trimming removed 1 base from V and 7 bases from J; junction bases left unmatched: 7. This CDR3 spans 16 amino acids. CDR3 protein: CASSIAPGQPNSPLHF. Written as DNA, the CDR3 is TGTGCCAGTAGTATAGCTCCGGGACAGCCGAATTCACCCCTCCACTTT.

This sequence joins TRBV19 and TRBJ2-6, with 8 bases lining up with TRBD1. The CDR3 extends over 18 amino acids. J gave up 3 bases and V 4 bases, and 11 bases lay outside the gene matches. Per germline, CDR1 LNHDA and CDR2 SQIVND (reference sequence). This CDR3 reads CASSTSGTGFVGANVLTF. The CDR3 DNA sequence: TGTGCCAGTAGTACCTCCGGGACAGGATTTGTTGGGGCCAACGTCCTGACTTTC.

The V call is TRBV11-2, the J call TRBJ1-5; D gene unclear. The V gene lost 1 base and the J gene lost 7 bases, with 8 bases spanning the gap. Germline-derived CDR1 and CDR2 are SGHAT and FQNNGV. The CDR3 runs to 13 residues. The CDR3 sequence is CASSLGTGQPQHF. The CDR3 DNA sequence: TGTGCCAGCAGCTTAGGTACGGGACAGCCCCAGCATTTT.

J is TRBJ1-4 and V is TRBV10-3, with 7 bases matching TRBD1. V shed 2 bases, J shed 8 bases, and the junction held 14 bases outside the gene matches. CDR1 is ENHRY, CDR2 SYGVKD, per germline. The CDR3 is 17 residues long. CDR3: CAISELIFGGQREKLFF. DNA of the CDR3: TGTGCCATCAGTGAGCTCATTTTCGGGGGACAGCGAGAAAAACTGTTTTTT.